The present T cell receptor (beta chain) was sequenced within a study of blood T cell repertoires in COVID-19. Source study methods: Amplification from reference gene primers served as the basis for estimated nucleated cell counts. Libraries were prepared by immunoSEQ multiplex PCR; TCRdb keeps only in-frame clonotypes and omits some of them. D and trimming come from the DNA, and the V and J calls and clone size come from that table. The table records 60,000 to 85,000 clones, 75% to 90% of them present only once. Looked up from germline, CDR1 is SGHRS and CDR2 is YFSETQ. Trimming removed 4 bases at V and 4 bases at J, with 8 bases between. There are 12 residues in the CDR3. This clone was counted once.

The clonotype comes from a human donor in a cohort sampled during active COVID-19. The material sequenced was peripheral blood. The chain is built from TRBV5-1 and TRBJ2-5; D not resolved. The CDR3, as DNA: TGCGCCAGCAGCATTCCCAGAGAGACCCAGTACTTC. Its translation is CASSIPRETQYF.